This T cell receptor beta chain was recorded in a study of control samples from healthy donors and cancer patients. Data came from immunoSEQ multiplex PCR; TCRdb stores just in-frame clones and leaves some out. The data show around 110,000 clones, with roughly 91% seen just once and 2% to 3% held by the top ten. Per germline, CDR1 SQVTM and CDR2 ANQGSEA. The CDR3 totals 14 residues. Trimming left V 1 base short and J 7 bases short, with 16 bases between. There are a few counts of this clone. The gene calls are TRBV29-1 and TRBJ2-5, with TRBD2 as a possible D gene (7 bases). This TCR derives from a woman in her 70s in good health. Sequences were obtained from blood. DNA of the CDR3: TGCAGCGTTGAAGGTGCGGGGGCGACGGGGACCCAGTACTTC. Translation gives CSVEGAGATGTQYF.